The 21 T cell receptor beta chains listed next were all sequenced from one sample in a study of cytomegalovirus exposure and HLA in healthy donors. The study ran its PCR with 60 Vbeta and 13 Jbeta primers. The table came from immunoSEQ multiplex PCR; TCRdb's copy has only in-frame clones and leaves some out. The sample includes some 150,000 clones, 65% to 85% seen only once; the top ten take 2.8%. Sequencing was performed on PBMCs. These receptors all stem from a man aged 18 to 29 in good health and CMV-seronegative.

The chain uses TRBV15 and TRBJ2-5; 9 nucleotides align to TRBD1. The CDR3 runs 17 residues. CDR1 and CDR2 (germline): LNHNV, YYDKDF (reference sequence). V lost 3 bases, J lost 4 bases, and 12 bases stayed unmatched. The CDR3 DNA sequence: TGTGCCACCAGCAGGGGACAGGGACTTGAGGGAGGAGAGACCCAGTACTTC. Amino acids: CATSRGQGLEGGETQYF.

The chain links TRBV5-6 to TRBJ2-5, with 7 bases fitting TRBD2. The CDR3 is 14 residues long. Per the germline V gene, CDR1 is SGHDT and CDR2 is YYEEEE. The V gene end was trimmed by 1 base and the J gene end by 4 bases; junction bases not matched to a gene: 4. The CDR3 sequence is CASSLTGGIETQYF. The CDR3 DNA reads as TGTGCCAGCAGCTTGACGGGGGGAATAGAGACCCAGTACTTC.

The V and J genes are TRBV10-3 and TRBJ2-1, with D maybe TRBD2 (6 bases). The germline V and J ends were trimmed by 10 bases and 5 bases, with 15 bases remaining between them. This CDR3 has 13 residues. Germline CDR1 is ENHRY and CDR2 is SYGVKD. The CDR3 spells CATHRDLNNEQFF. CDR3 nucleotide sequence: TGTGCCACCCACCGGGACTTAAACAATGAGCAGTTCTTC.

The chain uses TRBV7-3 and TRBJ2-2; D remains ambiguous. Germline values: CDR1 SGHTA, CDR2 FQGTGA. CDR3 length: 14 amino acids. V lost 4 bases to trimming and J lost 1 base, with 7 bases between them. CDR3: CASSSNRNTGELFF. The CDR3 DNA is TGTGCCAGCAGCTCTAATAGGAACACCGGGGAGCTGTTTTTT.

The chain couples TRBV7-8 to TRBJ2-2, with 7 bases lining up with TRBD2. The CDR3 covers 14 residues. The germline V gene encodes CDR1 SGHVS and CDR2 FQNEAQ. The ends lost 4 bases at V and 6 bases at J; junction bases unmatched: 5. The CDR3 sequence: CASSWGGVAGELFF. In nucleotides, the CDR3 is TGTGCCAGCAGCTGGGGGGGAGTCGCCGGGGAGCTGTTTTTT.

In DNA, the CDR3 is TGTGCCAGCAGCCAAGGGCAGGCCGAAGGCGGGGAGCTGTTTTTT. Translating gives CASSQGQAEGGELFF. The chain employs TRBV4-2 and TRBJ2-2; no clear D gene. The CDR3 is 15 residues long. With 1 base removed from V and 7 bases from J, the gap between germline ends came to 13 bases. In germline, CDR1 is LGHNA, CDR2 YNFKEQ.

The chain is built from TRBV7-3 and TRBJ2-2; maybe TRBD2 (6 bases). The germline V and J ends were trimmed by 2 bases and 8 bases, with 9 bases remaining between them. This CDR3 region has 13 residues. The germline CDR1 and CDR2 sequences are SGHTA and FQGTGA. CDR3 nucleotides: TGTGCCAGCAGCTTAGGAGGGGTAGGGGAGCTGTTTTTT. Translated: CASSLGGVGELFF.

This chain joins TRBV5-1 and TRBJ1-1; D is possibly TRBD1 (5 bases). The CDR3 has 15 residues. The V end lost 4 bases, the J end lost 4 bases, and 17 bases lay between the germline ends. Germline assignment: CDR1 SGHRS and CDR2 YFSETQ. The CDR3 here is CASSPPGGGGTEAFF. The CDR3 bases are TGCGCCAGCAGCCCACCCGGGGGTGGCGGCACTGAAGCTTTCTTT.

The genes are TRBV19 and TRBJ1-2; the D is unclear. The CDR3 sequence is 11 residues long. Trimming shortened V by 5 bases and J by 7 bases, and 8 bases separated the two germline ends. CDR1 LNHDA and CDR2 SQIVND come from the germline V gene (reference sequence). The CDR3, as DNA: TGTGCCAGTAGTCGCCCGGGTGGCTACACCTTC. Amino acid sequence: CASSRPGGYTF.

V gene TRBV7-9 combines with J gene TRBJ2-7; D may be TRBD2 (6 bases). V lost 3 bases and J 7 bases, leaving 7 bases between the germline ends. The CDR3 totals 11 residues. The germline V gene has CDR1 SEHNR and CDR2 FQNEAQ (reference sequence). The CDR3 nucleotides read TGTGCCAGCAGCTTCGGGGGAGAGCAGTACGTC. Encoded protein: CASSFGGEQYV.

This chain joins TRBV2 and TRBJ1-1; D might be TRBD1 (6 bases). The germline V gene encodes CDR1 SNHLY and CDR2 FYNNEI. The CDR3 is made up of 12 amino acids. Trimming shortened V by 6 bases and J by 10 bases, and 15 bases separated the two germline ends. The CDR3 DNA sequence: TGTGCCAGCAGATCCGACAGGCGGGTAGCTTTCTTT. Translation: CASRSDRRVAFF.

This clone was counted a single time. The CDR3: CASSNPPDNSKNIQYF. The CDR3 bases are TGTGCCAGTAGTAATCCCCCTGACAATTCCAAAAACATTCAGTACTTC. This sequence joins TRBV19 and TRBJ2-4, with no clear D. V lost 4 bases and J lost 2, with 15 bases in between. The CDR3 covers 16 residues. CDR1 is LNHDA, CDR2 SQIVND, per germline (reference sequence).

This chain links TRBV7-3 with TRBJ2-3, with 7 bases lining up with TRBD2. This CDR3 contains 16 residues. V trimming: 2 bases; J trimming: 2 bases; junction bases outside the gene matches: 7. The V gene's germline CDR1 is SGHTA and CDR2 FQGTGA. This chain's CDR3 is CASSLLGGRTTDTQYF. The CDR3 bases are TGTGCCAGCAGCTTATTGGGGGGGAGGACCACAGATACGCAGTATTTT.

This clone was counted only a few times. The rearrangement uses TRBV6-1 and TRBJ2-7; 7 nucleotides agree with TRBD2. Germline V gives CDR1 MNHNS, CDR2 SASEGT. Trimming cost V 4 bases and J 1 base; bases outside gene matches: 4. The CDR3 length is 14 residues. The CDR3 DNA sequence: TGTGCCAGCAGTGCGACTAGCATGTCCTACGAGCAGTACGTC. This sequence encodes CASSATSMSYEQYV.

A few counts support this clone. V is TRBV5-4 and J is TRBJ1-2, with 7 bases aligning to TRBD1. Germline V gives CDR1 SGHNT, CDR2 YYREEE (reference sequence). CDR3 length: 12 amino acids. J gave up 10 bases and V 4 bases, and 7 bases lay outside the gene matches. CDR3 coding DNA: TGTGCCAGCAGCCTCCGGGACAGCTACTACACCTTC. Translating it yields CASSLRDSYYTF.

The chain links TRBV5-1 to TRBJ2-2; the D gene is possibly TRBD1 (6 bases). The CDR3 is 16 amino acids. The germline V gene encodes CDR1 SGHRS and CDR2 YFSETQ. V was shortened by 6 bases and J by 2 bases, with 17 bases between the two germline ends. CDR3 nucleotides: TGCGCCAGCAACAAAGAACAGGGATCAAACACCGGGGAGCTGTTTTTT. Translating it yields CASNKEQGSNTGELFF.

V and J are TRBV29-1 and TRBJ1-4, with 7 bases aligning to TRBD1. CDR3 length equals 15 residues. Trimming removed 0 bases from V and 8 bases from J; junction bases left unmatched: 9. CDR1 and CDR2 (germline): SQVTM, ANQGSEA. This CDR3 reads CSVEDGRGAEEKLFF. The CDR3 region has the DNA TGCAGCGTTGAAGACGGCAGGGGGGCGGAGGAAAAACTGTTTTTT.

The rearrangement links TRBV13 to TRBJ2-4; 8 positions agree with TRBD1. CDR1 and CDR2 from the germline V gene are PRHDT and FYEKMQ (reference sequence). V shed 1 base and J 1 base; nucleotides not matched to a gene: 3. The CDR3 runs 16 residues. The DNA of the CDR3 is TGTGCCAGCAGCTTAGTTTCAGGGGGCGCCAAAAACATTCAGTACTTC. This sequence encodes CASSLVSGGAKNIQYF.

The chain joins TRBV28 to TRBJ2-1; D perhaps matches TRBD2 (5 bases). Germline CDR1 and CDR2: MDHEN and SYDVKM. CDR3 length equals 12 residues. Trimming pared 1 base from V and 16 bases from J, leaving 14 bases between. The chain's CDR3 is CASSLYPGMGFF. The CDR3 DNA reads TGTGCCAGCAGTTTATATCCGGGAATGGGTTTCTTC.

V gene TRBV2 combines with J gene TRBJ2-1; D is undetermined. Germline CDR1 and CDR2: SNHLY and FYNNEI. The germline V and J ends were trimmed by 7 bases and 4 bases, with 5 bases remaining between them. The CDR3 is made up of 11 amino acids. CDR3: CASKQYNEQFF. The CDR3 DNA follows: TGTGCCAGCAAACAGTACAATGAGCAGTTCTTC.

V gene TRBV7-8 combines with J gene TRBJ1-1; 7 bases are a match to TRBD1. The CDR3 has 13 amino acids. After removal of 5 bases from V and 5 bases from J, the junction contained 5 bases not matched to a gene. Germline loops: CDR1 SGHVS, CDR2 FQNEAQ. CDR3 in amino acids: CASSASGGTEAFF. Here the CDR3 DNA reads TGTGCCAGCAGCGCGTCAGGGGGAACTGAAGCTTTCTTT. The full variable domain, rest sourced from reference TRBV7-8 and TRBJ1-1, is GAGVSQSPRYKVAKRGQDVALRCDPISGHVSLFWYQQALGQGPEFLTYFQNEAQLDKSGLPSDRFFAERPEGSVSTLKIQRTQQEDSAVYLCASSASGGTEAFFGQGTRLTVV.